This T cell receptor (beta chain) was sequenced in a study of regulatory T cells in long-lasting Graves disease. Study at large: Positive TSH receptor antibodies alongside over 5 years of antithyroid drugs were what marked Graves' disease as persistent.

This clonotype has a handful of counts. Its matching antigen is unknown. Findings of the study overall: Those with persistent Graves' had less TCR diversity than newly diagnosed patients.

Arm-PCR of CDR3 regions and iRepertoire HTBI primers were the basis on which TCR beta libraries were built. Each CDR3 protein is one row after TCRdb ran MiXCR on the multiplex PCR reads. The table includes 700,000 or so distinct CDR3 sequences, about 30% detected once. The sample's time point: persistent/refractory GD, antithyroid drugs over 5 years with positive TRAb. Following extraction of RNA from PBMCs, that RNA was used to make the TCR library. CDR1 and CDR2 from the germline V gene are LGHNT and FRNRAP. V was clipped by 11 bases and J by 2 bases, with 16 bases between them. The CDR3 extends over 13 amino acids.

Sequenced material: peripheral blood mononuclear cells (PBMCs), taken when the disease was refractory, from a patient treated with antithyroid drugs. The chain uses TRBV12-5 and TRBJ2-7; no clear D. The clonotype comes from a female donor with Graves disease. CDR3: CAPNSGAAYEQYF. CDR3 in DNA: TGTGCTCCCAACTCAGGCGCCGCCTACGAGCAGTACTTC.